This T cell receptor beta chain was captured by sequencing in a study of graft-versus-host responses after intestinal transplantation. Whole-study findings and limits: Circulating GvH clones peaking coincided with falling HvG clones soon after transplant. GvH clones were identified in recipient marrow, with some first appearing in ileum or blood.

Assay: immunoSEQ multiplex PCR; the TCRdb copy retains only in-frame clones and omits some. This sample has about 98,000 clones, with 83% found just once. Germline CDR1 and CDR2: SGHDT and YYEEEE. The V gene lost 4 bases and the J gene lost 0 bases, with 11 bases spanning the gap. CDR3 length equals 15 residues. About this clone: What it binds is unknown.

The sequences come from unstimulated CD8+ T cells sorted from spleen or lymph node cells, collected before intestinal transplant. This sequence originates from a human donor who received an intestinal transplant. This sequence joins TRBV5-6 and TRBJ2-1; D is unresolved. The DNA for the CDR3 is TGTGCCAGCAGCCTGGCCATCTTCTCCTACAATGAGCAGTTCTTC. This sequence encodes CASSLAIFSYNEQFF.